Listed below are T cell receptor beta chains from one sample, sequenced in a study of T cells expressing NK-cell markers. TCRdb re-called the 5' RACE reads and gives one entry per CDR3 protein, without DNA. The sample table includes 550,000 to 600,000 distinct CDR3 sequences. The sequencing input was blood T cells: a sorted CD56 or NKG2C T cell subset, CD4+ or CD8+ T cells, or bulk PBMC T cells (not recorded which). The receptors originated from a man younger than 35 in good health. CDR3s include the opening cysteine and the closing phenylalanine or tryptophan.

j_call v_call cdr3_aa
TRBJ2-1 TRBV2 CASTHGADNEQFF
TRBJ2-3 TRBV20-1 CSAHPSGARGTDTQYF
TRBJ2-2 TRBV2 CASSAPPGELFF
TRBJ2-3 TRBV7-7 CASSLGRAFTDTQYF
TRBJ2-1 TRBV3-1 CASSQDREQFF
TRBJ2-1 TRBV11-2 CASSLVTSGSSSYNEQFF
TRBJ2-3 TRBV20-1 CSARDAGLAADTQYF
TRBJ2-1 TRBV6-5 CASSYGRDYKNEQFF
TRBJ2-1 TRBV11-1 CASSSVVGRRSSYNEQFF
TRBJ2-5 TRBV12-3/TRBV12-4 CASSQDRGIETQYF
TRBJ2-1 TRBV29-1 CSASRGREDGEQFF
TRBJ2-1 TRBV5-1 CASQGGDIEYNEQFF
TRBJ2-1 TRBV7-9 CASSPTGGEQFF
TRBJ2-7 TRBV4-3 CASSLTRGTGTGGDEQYF
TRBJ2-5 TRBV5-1 CASSLWDGETQYF
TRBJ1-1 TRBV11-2 CASNWVGGNTEAFF
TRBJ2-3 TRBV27 CASSARRGLSTDTQYF
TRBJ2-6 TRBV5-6 CASSMGVGANVLTF
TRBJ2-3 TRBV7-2 CAITDSVFTQYF
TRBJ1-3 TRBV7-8 CASSLARDRVSGNTIYF
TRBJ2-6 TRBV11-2 CASSLVTGLAGVGANVLTF
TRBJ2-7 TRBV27 CASSWTRGYEQYF
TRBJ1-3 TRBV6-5 CASRPGLTNGGNTIYF
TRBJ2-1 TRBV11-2 CASSLDLAGSRDNEQFF
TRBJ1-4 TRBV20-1 CSARRRGLNEKLFF
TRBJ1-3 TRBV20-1 CSAPREGGNTIYF